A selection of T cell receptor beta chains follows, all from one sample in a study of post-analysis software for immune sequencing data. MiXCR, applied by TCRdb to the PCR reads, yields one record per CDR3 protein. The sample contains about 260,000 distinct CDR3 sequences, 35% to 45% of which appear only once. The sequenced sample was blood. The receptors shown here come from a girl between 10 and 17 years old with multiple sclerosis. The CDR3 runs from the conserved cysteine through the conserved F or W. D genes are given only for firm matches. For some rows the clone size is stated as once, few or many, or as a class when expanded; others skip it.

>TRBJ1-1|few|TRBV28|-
CASSLGPFAGEPAFF
TGTGCCAGCAGTTTAGGTCCTTTCGCAGGGGAACCAGCTTTCTTT
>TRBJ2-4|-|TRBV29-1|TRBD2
CSVDGQGGENIQYF
TGCAGTGTTGATGGTCAGGGAGGGGAAAACATTCAGTACTTC
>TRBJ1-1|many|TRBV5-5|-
CASSLQGWNTEAFF
TGTGCCAGCAGCCTACAGGGTTGGAACACTGAAGCTTTCTTT
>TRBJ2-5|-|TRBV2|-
CASSVLGSHRGGETQYF
TGTGCCAGCAGTGTACTAGGTAGCCACAGGGGAGGAGAGACCCAGTACTTC
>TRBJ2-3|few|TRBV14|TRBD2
CASSQLGTTTDTQYF
TGTGCCAGCAGCCAGCTTGGGACTACCACAGATACGCAGTATTTT
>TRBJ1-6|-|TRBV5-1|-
CASSRDGYSPLHF
TGCGCCAGCAGCAGGGACGGGTATTCACCCCTCCACTTT
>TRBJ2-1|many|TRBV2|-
CASRLGGGAYNEQFF
TGTGCCAGCAGGCTAGGCGGCGGCGCCTACAATGAGCAGTTCTTC
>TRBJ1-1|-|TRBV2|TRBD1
CAKEWGQGNTEAFF
TGTGCCAAAGAATGGGGACAGGGGAACACTGAAGCTTTCTTT
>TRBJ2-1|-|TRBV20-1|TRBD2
CSARGGLAGGSSYNEQFF
TGCAGTGCTAGAGGGGGACTAGCGGGGGGGAGCTCCTACAATGAGCAGTTCTTC
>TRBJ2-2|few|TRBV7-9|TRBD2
CASSLRLAVPSRTGELFF
TGTGCCAGCAGCTTAAGGCTAGCGGTTCCTTCCAGGACCGGGGAGCTGTTTTTT
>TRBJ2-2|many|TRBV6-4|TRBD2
CASSDSSGGATGELFF
TGTGCCAGCAGTGACTCTAGCGGGGGGGCCACCGGGGAGCTGTTTTTT
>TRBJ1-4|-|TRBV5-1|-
CASSSERLNEKLFF
TGCGCCAGCAGCTCGGAGCGACTTAATGAAAAACTGTTTTTT
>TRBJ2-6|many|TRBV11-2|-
CASSFGFWGRAAGANVLTF
TGTGCCAGCAGCTTTGGTTTCTGGGGGCGCGCAGCCGGGGCCAACGTCCTGACTTTC
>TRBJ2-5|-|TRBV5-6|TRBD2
CASSPRLAGDTNEQYF
TGTGCCAGCAGCCCCCGACTAGCGGGAGACACCAATGAGCAGTACTTC
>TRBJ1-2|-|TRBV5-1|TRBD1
CTSSPGGGGAYGYTF
TGCACCAGCAGTCCCGGGGGAGGGGGCGCCTATGGCTACACCTTC
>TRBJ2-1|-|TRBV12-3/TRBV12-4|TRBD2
CASSQLAASSYNEQFF
TGTGCCAGCAGTCAGCTAGCGGCGAGCTCCTACAATGAGCAGTTCTTC
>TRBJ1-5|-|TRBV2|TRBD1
CASSEGTGVQPQHF
TGTGCCAGCAGTGAGGGAACAGGGGTTCAGCCCCAGCATTTT
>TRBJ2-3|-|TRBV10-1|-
CASSESGGVPDTQYF
TGCGCCAGCAGTGAGTCAGGTGGCGTCCCAGATACGCAGTATTTT